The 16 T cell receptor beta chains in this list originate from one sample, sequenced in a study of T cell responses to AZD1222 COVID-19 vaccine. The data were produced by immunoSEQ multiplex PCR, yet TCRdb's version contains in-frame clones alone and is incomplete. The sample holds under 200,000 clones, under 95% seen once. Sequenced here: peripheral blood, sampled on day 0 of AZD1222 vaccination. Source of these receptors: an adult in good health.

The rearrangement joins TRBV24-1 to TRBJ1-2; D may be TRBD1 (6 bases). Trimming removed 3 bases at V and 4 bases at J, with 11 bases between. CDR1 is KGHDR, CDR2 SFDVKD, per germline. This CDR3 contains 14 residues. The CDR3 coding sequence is TGTGCCACCAGTGATACAGGGAAAGGCTATGGCTACACCTTC. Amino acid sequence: CATSDTGKGYGYTF.

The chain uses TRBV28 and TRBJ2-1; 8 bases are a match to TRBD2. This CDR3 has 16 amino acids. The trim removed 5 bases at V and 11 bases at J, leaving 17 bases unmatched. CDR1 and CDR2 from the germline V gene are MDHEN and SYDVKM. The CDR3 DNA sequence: TGTGCCAGCAGTGGAGGGGCGACTAGCGCCACTGATAAGCAGTTCTTC. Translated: CASSGGATSATDKQFF.

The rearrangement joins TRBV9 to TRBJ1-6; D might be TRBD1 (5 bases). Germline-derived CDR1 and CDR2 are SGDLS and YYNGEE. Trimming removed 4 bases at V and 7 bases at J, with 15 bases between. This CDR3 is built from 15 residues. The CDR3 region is CASSTREGANSPLHF. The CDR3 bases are TGTGCCAGCAGCACCCGGGAAGGGGCGAATTCACCCCTCCACTTT.

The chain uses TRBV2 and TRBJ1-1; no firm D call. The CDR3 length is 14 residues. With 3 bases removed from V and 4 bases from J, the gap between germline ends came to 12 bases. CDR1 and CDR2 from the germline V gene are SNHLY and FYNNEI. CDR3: CASSDSAALTEAFF. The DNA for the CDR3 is TGTGCCAGCAGTGATTCCGCAGCCCTCACTGAAGCTTTCTTT.

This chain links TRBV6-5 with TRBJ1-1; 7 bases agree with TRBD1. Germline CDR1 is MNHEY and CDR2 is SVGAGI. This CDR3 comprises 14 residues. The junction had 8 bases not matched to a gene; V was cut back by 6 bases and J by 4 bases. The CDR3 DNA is TGTGCCAGCAGGGCCGACAGGGAACGCACTGAAGCTTTCTTT. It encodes CASRADRERTEAFF.

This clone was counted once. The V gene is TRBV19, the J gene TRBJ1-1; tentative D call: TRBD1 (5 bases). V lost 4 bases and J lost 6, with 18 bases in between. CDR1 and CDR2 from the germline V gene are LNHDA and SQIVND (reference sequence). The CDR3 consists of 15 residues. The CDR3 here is CASSRGSRVGAEAFF. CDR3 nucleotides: TGTGCCAGTAGTAGGGGGTCCAGGGTTGGCGCTGAAGCTTTCTTT.

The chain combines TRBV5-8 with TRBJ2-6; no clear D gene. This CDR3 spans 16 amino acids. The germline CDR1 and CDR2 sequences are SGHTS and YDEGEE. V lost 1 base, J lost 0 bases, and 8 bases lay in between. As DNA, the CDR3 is TGTGCCAGCAGCTTGCTCAGCTTCTCTGGGGCCAACGTCCTGACTTTC. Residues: CASSLLSFSGANVLTF. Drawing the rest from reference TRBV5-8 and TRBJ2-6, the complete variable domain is EAGVTQSPTHLIKTRGQQATLRCSPISGHTSVYWYQQALGLGLQFLLWYDEGEERNRGNFPPRFSGRQFPNYSSELNVNALELEDSALYLCASSLLSFSGANVLTFGAGSRLTVL.

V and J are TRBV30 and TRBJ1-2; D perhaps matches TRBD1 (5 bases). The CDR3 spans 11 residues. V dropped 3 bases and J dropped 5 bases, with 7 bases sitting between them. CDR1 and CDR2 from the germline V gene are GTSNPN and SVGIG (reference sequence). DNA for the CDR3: TGTGCCTGGAGGTCAGGGTATGGCTACACCTTC. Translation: CAWRSGYGYTF.

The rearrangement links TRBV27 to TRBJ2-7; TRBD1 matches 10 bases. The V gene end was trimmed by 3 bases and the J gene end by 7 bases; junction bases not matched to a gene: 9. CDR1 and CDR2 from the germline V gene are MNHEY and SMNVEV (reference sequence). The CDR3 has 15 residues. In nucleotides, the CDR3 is TGTGCCAGCAGTTTGTCTAGGGACAGGGGAGTTGAGCAGTACTTC. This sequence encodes CASSLSRDRGVEQYF.

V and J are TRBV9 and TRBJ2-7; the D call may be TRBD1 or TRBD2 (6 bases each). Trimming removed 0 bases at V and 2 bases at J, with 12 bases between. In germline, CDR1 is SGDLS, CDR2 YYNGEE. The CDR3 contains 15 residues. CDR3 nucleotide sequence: TGTGCCAGCAGCGTAGAGGGGGGCGCACCCTACGAGCAGTACTTC. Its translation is CASSVEGGAPYEQYF.

CDR3 bases: TGTGCCAGCATATTAGCCTCGGACGAGCAGTACTTC. Translating it yields CASILASDEQYF. The chain links TRBV27 to TRBJ2-7; no firm D call. In germline, CDR1 is MNHEY, CDR2 SMNVEV (reference sequence). V was pared by 7 bases and J by 5 bases, with 12 bases between. The CDR3 extends over 12 amino acids.

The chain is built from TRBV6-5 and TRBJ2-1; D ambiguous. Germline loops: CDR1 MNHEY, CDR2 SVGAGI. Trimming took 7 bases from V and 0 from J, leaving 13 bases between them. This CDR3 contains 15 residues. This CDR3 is CASTTEGYSYNEQFF. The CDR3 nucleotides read TGTGCCAGCACGACCGAAGGTTACTCCTACAATGAGCAGTTCTTC.

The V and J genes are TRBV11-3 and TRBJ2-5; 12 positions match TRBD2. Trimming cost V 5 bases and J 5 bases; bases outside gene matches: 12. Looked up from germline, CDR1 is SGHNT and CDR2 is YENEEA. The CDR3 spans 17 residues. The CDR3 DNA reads TGTGCCAGCAGCACCCGGACTAGCGGGACAGGTTGGGAGACCCAGTACTTC. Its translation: CASSTRTSGTGWETQYF.

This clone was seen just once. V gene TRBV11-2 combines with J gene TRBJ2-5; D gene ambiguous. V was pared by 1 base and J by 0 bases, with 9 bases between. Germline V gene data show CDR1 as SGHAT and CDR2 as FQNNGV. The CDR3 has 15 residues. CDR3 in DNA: TGTGCCAGCAGCTTAGTGGGCAGATACCAAGAGACCCAGTACTTC. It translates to CASSLVGRYQETQYF.

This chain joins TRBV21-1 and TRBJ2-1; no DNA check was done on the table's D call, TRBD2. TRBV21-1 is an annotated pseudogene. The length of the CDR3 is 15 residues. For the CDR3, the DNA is TGTGCCAGCACCAACTACCGACTAGGCTACAATGAGCAGTTCTTC. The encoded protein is CASTNYRLGYNEQFF.

CDR3 loop: CATRRRTGTEQYF. CDR3 in DNA: TGTGCCACCAGGAGGCGGACGGGTACTGAGCAGTACTTC. This chain links TRBV24-1 with TRBJ2-7; no firm D call. The V and J ends lost 7 bases and 7 bases respectively, with 16 bases between them. This CDR3 spans 13 amino acids. Germline assignment: CDR1 KGHDR and CDR2 SFDVKD.